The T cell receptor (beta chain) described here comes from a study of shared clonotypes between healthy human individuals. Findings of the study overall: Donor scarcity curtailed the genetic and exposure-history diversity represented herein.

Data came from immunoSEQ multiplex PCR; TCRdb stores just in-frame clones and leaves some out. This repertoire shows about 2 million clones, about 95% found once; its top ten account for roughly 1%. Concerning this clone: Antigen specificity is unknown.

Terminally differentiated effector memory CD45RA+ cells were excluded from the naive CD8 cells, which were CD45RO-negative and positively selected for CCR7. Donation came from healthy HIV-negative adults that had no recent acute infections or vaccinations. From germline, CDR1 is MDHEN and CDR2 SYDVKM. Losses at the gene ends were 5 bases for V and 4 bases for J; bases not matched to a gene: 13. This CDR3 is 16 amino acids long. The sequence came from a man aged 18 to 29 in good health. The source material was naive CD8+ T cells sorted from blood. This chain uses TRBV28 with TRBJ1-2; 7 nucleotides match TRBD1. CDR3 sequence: CASSTPGTETRYGYTF. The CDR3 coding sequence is TGTGCCAGCAGTACCCCCGGGACAGAGACCCGCTATGGCTACACCTTC.